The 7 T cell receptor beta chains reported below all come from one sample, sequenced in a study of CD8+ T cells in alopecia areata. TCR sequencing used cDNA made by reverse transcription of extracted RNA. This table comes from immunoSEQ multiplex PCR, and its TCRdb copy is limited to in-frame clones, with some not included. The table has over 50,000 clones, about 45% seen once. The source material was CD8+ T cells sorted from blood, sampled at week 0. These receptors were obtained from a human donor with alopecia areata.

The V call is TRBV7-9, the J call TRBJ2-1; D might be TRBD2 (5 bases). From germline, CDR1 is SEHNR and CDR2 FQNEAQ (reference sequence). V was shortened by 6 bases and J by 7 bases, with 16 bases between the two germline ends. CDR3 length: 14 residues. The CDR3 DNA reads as TGTGCCAGCAGTTCCCCCCTAACGGGGAATGAGCAGTTCTTC. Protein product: CASSSPLTGNEQFF.

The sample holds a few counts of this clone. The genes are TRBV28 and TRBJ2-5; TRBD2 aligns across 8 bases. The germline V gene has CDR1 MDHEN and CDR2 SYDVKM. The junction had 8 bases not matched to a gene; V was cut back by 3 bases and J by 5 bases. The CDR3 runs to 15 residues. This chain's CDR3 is CASSFLREGQETQYF. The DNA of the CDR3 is TGTGCCAGCAGTTTCCTACGGGAGGGCCAGGAGACCCAGTACTTC.

Here the CDR3 reads CASSQDWNEQFF. For the CDR3, the DNA is TGCGCCAGCAGCCAAGATTGGAATGAGCAGTTCTTC. The J gene is TRBJ2-1, the V gene TRBV4-3; D gene ambiguous. The CDR3 runs to 12 residues. Germline V lookup: CDR1 LGHNA, CDR2 YSLEER. Between the trimmed V and J ends, which lost 0 bases and 7 bases, there was a span of 4 bases.

DNA for the CDR3: TGCAGCGTAGGACAGGTGAACACTGAAGCTTTCTTT. This sequence encodes CSVGQVNTEAFF. This chain joins TRBV29-1 and TRBJ1-1; the match to TRBD1 covers 7 bases. There are 12 residues in the CDR3. Germline V lookup: CDR1 SQVTM, CDR2 ANQGSEA. V shed 6 bases, J shed 0 bases, and the junction held 1 base outside the gene matches.

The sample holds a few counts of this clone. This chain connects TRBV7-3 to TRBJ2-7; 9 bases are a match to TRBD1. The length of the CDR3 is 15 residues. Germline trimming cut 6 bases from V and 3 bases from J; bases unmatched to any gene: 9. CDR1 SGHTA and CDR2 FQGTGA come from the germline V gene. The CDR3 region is CASRRPGQGFYEQYF. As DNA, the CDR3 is TGTGCCAGCAGGCGGCCGGGACAGGGTTTCTACGAGCAGTACTTC.

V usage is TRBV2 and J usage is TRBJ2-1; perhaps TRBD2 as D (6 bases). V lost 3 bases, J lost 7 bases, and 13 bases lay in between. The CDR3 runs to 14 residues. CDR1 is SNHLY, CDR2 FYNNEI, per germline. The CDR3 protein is CASSDIQGGNEQFF. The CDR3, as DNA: TGTGCCAGCAGTGATATCCAGGGAGGAAATGAGCAGTTCTTC.

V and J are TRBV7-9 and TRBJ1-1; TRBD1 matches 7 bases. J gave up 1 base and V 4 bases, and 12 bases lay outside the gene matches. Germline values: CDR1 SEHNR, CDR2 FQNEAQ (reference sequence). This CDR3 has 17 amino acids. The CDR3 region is CASSSRVVGTENTEAFF. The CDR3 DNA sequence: TGTGCCAGCAGCTCGCGAGTAGTAGGGACAGAGAACACTGAAGCTTTCTTT.